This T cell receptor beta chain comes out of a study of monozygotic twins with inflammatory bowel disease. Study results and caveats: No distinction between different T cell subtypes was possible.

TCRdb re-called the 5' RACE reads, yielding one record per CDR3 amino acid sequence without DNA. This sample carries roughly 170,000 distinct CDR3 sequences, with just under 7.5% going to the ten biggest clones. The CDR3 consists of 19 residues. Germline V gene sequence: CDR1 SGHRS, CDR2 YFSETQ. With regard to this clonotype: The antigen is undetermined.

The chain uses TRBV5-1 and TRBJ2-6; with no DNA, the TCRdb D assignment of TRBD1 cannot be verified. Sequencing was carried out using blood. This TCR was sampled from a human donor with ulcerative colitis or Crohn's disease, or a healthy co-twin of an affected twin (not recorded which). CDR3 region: CASSLVVQGGFSGANVLTF. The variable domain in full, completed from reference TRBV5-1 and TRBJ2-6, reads KAGVTQTPRYLIKTRGQQVTLSCSPISGHRSVSWYQQTPGQGLQFLFEYFSETQRNKGNFPGRFSGRQFSNSRSEMNVSTLELGDSALYLCASSLVVQGGFSGANVLTFGAGSRLTVL.